Below, 4 T cell receptor beta chains from the same sample are listed, as sequenced in a study of OX40 agonist ivuxolimab in advanced cancers. TCRdb's table, derived via immunoSEQ multiplex PCR, lists solely in-frame clones and lacks some. The sample includes some 37,000 clones, 82% of them seen just once. The sample here was CD4+ or CD8+ T cells sorted from blood, taken in a trial of the OX40 agonist ivuxolimab. These receptors came from an adult with an advanced solid tumor such as melanoma, head and neck, liver or kidney cancer.

CDR3 in amino acids: CASSPIPTRLGNQPQHF. The CDR3 DNA is TGTGCCAGCTCACCTATCCCGACAAGACTAGGCAATCAGCCCCAGCATTTT. The chain couples TRBV18 to TRBJ1-5; D not resolved. This CDR3 has 17 residues. V lost 3 bases, J lost 2 bases, and 17 bases lay in between. Looked up from germline, CDR1 is KGHSH and CDR2 is LQKENI.

This rearrangement joins TRBV23-1 to TRBJ2-5; D gene uncertain. TRBV23-1 is filed as an ORF, its function uncertain. The CDR3 is 10 amino acids. Trimming shortened V by 7 bases and J by 3 bases, and 3 bases separated the two germline ends. CDR3 nucleotides: TGCGCCAGCACGAAAGAGACCCAGTACTTC. Residues: CASTKETQYF.

In this sample, this clone turned up a few times. This sequence joins TRBV5-4 and TRBJ1-5; the D is unclear. Germline V gene sequence: CDR1 SGHNT, CDR2 YYREEE (reference sequence). The CDR3 contains 12 residues. V was shortened by 4 bases and J by 3 bases, with 5 bases between the two germline ends. The CDR3 here is CASSIDNQPQHF. DNA for the CDR3: TGTGCCAGCAGCATTGACAATCAGCCCCAGCATTTT.

J is TRBJ1-3 and V is TRBV18; D is unresolved. Germline V gene lookup returns CDR1 KGHSH and CDR2 LQKENI. The CDR3 is 14 amino acids. The V and J ends lost 4 bases and 1 base respectively, with 8 bases between them. The CDR3 DNA follows: TGTGCCAGCTCACAGGATAAATCTGGAAACACCATATATTTT. This translates into CASSQDKSGNTIYF.